This passage covers 28 T cell receptor beta chains from one sample sequenced in a study of blood T cell repertoires in COVID-19. TCRdb keeps only in-frame clones here, not all; method: immunoSEQ multiplex PCR. The repertoire holds about 180,000 clones, with 85% as singletons. Sample: peripheral blood. The source of these receptors is a person between 70 and 80 years old with COVID-19, enrolled during active disease.

The J gene is TRBJ1-6, the V gene TRBV7-9; the match to TRBD1 covers 7 bases. The CDR3 loop spans 16 amino acids. Germline CDR1 and CDR2: SEHNR and FQNEAQ (reference sequence). V dropped 3 bases and J dropped 6; count of bases not matched to a gene: 8. Written as DNA, the CDR3 is TGTGCCAGCAGCTTGACAGGGAACATAGCTAATTCACCCCTCCACTTT. This codes for CASSLTGNIANSPLHF.

The CDR3 coding sequence is TGTGCCAGCAGTTTATACTCTCCGGGAGCCTCCTACAATGAGCAGTTCTTC. Its translation: CASSLYSPGASYNEQFF. The chain recombines TRBV27 with TRBJ2-1; possibly TRBD2 for D (6 bases). The ends were cut back, 1 base at V and 0 bases at J, with 13 bases in the middle. CDR3 length equals 17 residues. Germline V lookup: CDR1 MNHEY, CDR2 SMNVEV (reference sequence).

The chain employs TRBV9 and TRBJ2-1; 7 nucleotides agree with TRBD2. From germline, CDR1 is SGDLS and CDR2 YYNGEE. V gave up 3 bases and J gave up 6 bases; unmatched junction bases: 6. The CDR3 contains 14 residues. The CDR3 nucleotides read TGTGCCAGCAGCGGGCCTAGCGGCGCCAATGAGCAGTTCTTC. Translated: CASSGPSGANEQFF.

This chain uses TRBV14 with TRBJ2-7; 7 nucleotides agree with TRBD1. CDR1 SGHDN and CDR2 FVKESK come from the germline V gene. Unmatched junction bases numbered 14, after V lost 4 bases and J lost 2 bases. The CDR3 covers 17 residues. The CDR3 sequence is CASSPAWGQGVTYEQYF. As DNA, the CDR3 is TGTGCCAGCAGCCCGGCGTGGGGTCAGGGGGTAACCTACGAGCAGTACTTC.

The chain combines TRBV12-5 with TRBJ1-5; 10 bases are a match to TRBD1. The CDR3 covers 14 residues. V lost 2 bases to trimming and J lost 9 bases; unmatched junction nucleotides: 4. The germline CDR1 and CDR2 sequences are LGHNT and FRNRAP. The CDR3 nucleotides are TGTGCTAGTGGTTTGAGGGACAGGGGAAGGCCCCAGCATTTT. It is translated as CASGLRDRGRPQHF.

The table lists this clone with a count of one. The chain joins TRBV15 to TRBJ1-1; no clear D. The germline V gene encodes CDR1 LNHNV and CDR2 YYDKDF (reference sequence). Trimming left V 7 bases short and J 1 base short, with 16 bases between. The CDR3 sequence is 15 residues long. Here the CDR3 DNA reads TGTGCCACCACCGAGAGACACAGACAGAACACTGAAGCTTTCTTT. Protein product: CATTERHRQNTEAFF. Combining the CDR3 with reference TRBV15 and TRBJ1-1 gives the whole variable domain DAMVIQNPRYQVTQFGKPVTLSCSQTLNHNVMYWYQQKSSQAPKLLFHYYDKDFNNEADTPDNFQSRRPNTSFCFLDIRSPGLGDTAMYLCATTERHRQNTEAFFGQGTRLTVV.

The CDR3 nucleotides read TGTGCCAGCAGCCCCACAGGGGGCGATGGCTACACCTTC. Encoded protein: CASSPTGGDGYTF. The chain links TRBV6-6 to TRBJ1-2, with 9 bases fitting TRBD1. Germline CDR1 MNHNY, CDR2 SVGAGI (reference sequence). The CDR3 loop spans 13 amino acids. The V and J ends lost 6 bases and 6 bases, in that order; junction bases with no gene match: 5.

This chain uses TRBV18 with TRBJ2-7, with D perhaps TRBD1 (5 bases). V shed 2 bases and J shed 2 bases, with 13 bases lying between them. There are 15 residues in the CDR3. Per the germline V gene, CDR1 is KGHSH and CDR2 is LQKENI. This chain's CDR3 is CASSPIQGAPYEQYF. CDR3 coding DNA: TGTGCCAGCTCACCAATCCAGGGCGCACCCTACGAGCAGTACTTC.

This clone occurred once. This chain joins TRBV4-2 and TRBJ1-1; no firm D call. The CDR3 is 19 amino acids. Trimming took off 1 base at V and 1 base at J, with 22 bases between the two ends. Per germline, CDR1 LGHNA and CDR2 YNFKEQ. As DNA, the CDR3 is TGTGCCAGCAGCCAAGTGGGAACTGGAGGGCGGGCCTCGAACACTGAAGCTTTCTTT. Encoded protein: CASSQVGTGGRASNTEAFF.

The rearrangement links TRBV7-3 to TRBJ2-7; 9 positions match TRBD2. Unmatched junction bases numbered 8, after V lost 2 bases and J lost 6 bases. This CDR3 spans 15 amino acids. Per the germline V gene, CDR1 is SGHTA and CDR2 is FQGTGA. CDR3 in DNA: TGTGCCAGCAGCTTACGGGCTAGCGGGATCGCCGAGCAGTACTTC. This translates into CASSLRASGIAEQYF.

This clone showed up just once. The chain employs TRBV28 and TRBJ1-5; 8 bases line up with TRBD1. V dropped 4 bases and J dropped 9; count of bases not matched to a gene: 8. Germline V gene sequence: CDR1 MDHEN, CDR2 SYDVKM. The CDR3 is 14 amino acids. CDR3: CASSSRDRPRPQHF. CDR3 DNA: TGTGCCAGCAGTTCGAGGGACAGGCCGAGGCCCCAGCATTTT.

This chain joins TRBV12-3 or TRBV12-4 and TRBJ1-2; TRBD1 might be the D (6 bases). This CDR3 spans 13 amino acids. The V end lost 8 bases, the J end lost 13 bases, and 23 bases lay between the germline ends. The CDR3 DNA reads as TGTGCCAGCGAGCGGGGGCAGTCCCAGGGTCGCACCTTC. Protein product: CASERGQSQGRTF.

The chain is built from TRBV3-1 (or the pseudogene TRBV3-2) and TRBJ1-4; 9 bases agree with TRBD1. The CDR3 runs 15 residues. Germline CDR1 and CDR2: LGHDT and YNNKEL (reference sequence). V was clipped by 5 bases and J by 4 bases; unmatched bases: 5. The CDR3 here is CASSGPGQGNEKLFF. As DNA, the CDR3 is TGTGCCAGCAGCGGTCCGGGACAGGGTAATGAAAAACTGTTTTTT.

The chain has TRBV6-5 and TRBJ1-2; D is uncertain. The CDR3 length is 14 residues. Germline V lookup: CDR1 MNHEY, CDR2 SVGAGI. V was pared by 6 bases and J by 8 bases, with 19 bases between. The CDR3 nucleotides are TGTGCCAGCAGCCCAACGAACAGCTTCTTGGGCTACACCTTC. Amino acid sequence: CASSPTNSFLGYTF.

The CDR3 coding sequence is TGTGCCAGCAGCGTAGGTGGTTGGCAATACGAGCAGTACTTC. This gives the protein CASSVGGWQYEQYF. The V gene is TRBV9, the J gene TRBJ2-7; D gene uncertain. Germline-derived CDR1 and CDR2 are SGDLS and YYNGEE. This CDR3 has 14 residues. V was shortened by 0 bases and J by 4 bases, with 11 bases between the two germline ends.

The chain couples TRBV2 to TRBJ1-5; 7 positions agree with TRBD1. V lost 2 bases, J lost 4 bases, and 2 bases stayed unmatched. The CDR3 contains 14 residues. CDR1 is SNHLY, CDR2 FYNNEI, per germline. The CDR3 sequence: CASSEQTGNQPQHF. CDR3 sequence (DNA): TGTGCCAGCAGTGAACAGACAGGGAATCAGCCCCAGCATTTT. The complete variable domain, with remaining parts taken from reference TRBV2 and TRBJ1-5, reads EPEVTQTPSHQVTQMGQEVILRCVPISNHLYFYWYRQILGQKVEFLVSFYNNEISEKSEIFDDQFSVERPDGSNFTLKIRSTKLEDSAMYFCASSEQTGNQPQHFGDGTRLSIL.

This clone is a singleton in its sample. The V and J genes are TRBV15 and TRBJ1-4; D uncertain. This CDR3 is 14 amino acids long. V was pared by 4 bases and J by 7 bases, with 13 bases between. Looked up from germline, CDR1 is LNHNV and CDR2 is YYDKDF (reference sequence). CDR3 bases: TGTGCCACCAGCATCGGCGGATTTAGTGAAAAACTGTTTTTT. The encoded protein is CATSIGGFSEKLFF.

The chain is built from TRBV7-8 and TRBJ1-2; TRBD1 is a possible D gene (6 bases). Germline V CDR1 and CDR2: SGHVS, FQNEAQ. V lost 5 bases to trimming and J lost 8 bases, with 18 bases between them. The CDR3 has 14 amino acids. For the CDR3, the DNA is TGTGCCAGCAGCCAAAAACAGGGAGCAGGGGGCTACACCTTC. As protein: CASSQKQGAGGYTF.

There are a few counts of this clone. The CDR3, as DNA: TGTGCTACGAAGGATCGGGGTGGTCAGCCCCAGCATTTT. Translating gives CATKDRGGQPQHF. The rearrangement links TRBV19 to TRBJ1-5; D is ambiguous. The CDR3 has 13 amino acids. Germline CDR1 LNHDA, CDR2 SQIVND (reference sequence).

V usage is TRBV7-7 and J usage is TRBJ2-5; D is possibly TRBD1 (6 bases). V was clipped by 5 bases and J by 2 bases, with 15 bases between them. The CDR3 is 15 amino acids. CDR1 is SSHAT and CDR2 is FNYEAQ in the germline V gene (reference sequence). The CDR3 here is CASSPNTGRQETQYF. The DNA for the CDR3 is TGTGCCAGCAGCCCAAACACAGGGAGACAAGAGACCCAGTACTTC. Looking up the rest from reference TRBV7-7 and TRBJ2-5 gives the full variable domain: GAGVSQSPRYKVTKRGQDVTLRCDPISSHATLYWYQQALGQGPEFLTYFNYEAQPDKSGLPSDRFSAERPEGSISTLTIQRTEQRDSAMYRCASSPNTGRQETQYFGPGTRLLVL.

This chain joins TRBV4-1 and TRBJ2-1; D possibly corresponds to TRBD1 (6 bases). The V and J ends lost 1 base and 13 bases respectively, with 14 bases between them. The CDR3 covers 13 residues. CDR1 is MGHRA and CDR2 is YSYEKL in the germline V gene. The CDR3 loop reads CASSQVGVGQQFF. CDR3 nucleotide sequence: TGCGCCAGCAGCCAAGTGGGGGTGGGACAACAGTTCTTC.

The V and J genes are TRBV13 and TRBJ2-7, with TRBD1 matching over 7 bases. Germline loops: CDR1 PRHDT, CDR2 FYEKMQ (reference sequence). The CDR3 runs to 15 residues. J gave up 3 bases and V 4 bases, and 9 bases lay outside the gene matches. CDR3 residues: CASSSRQGGDYEQYF. CDR3 nucleotide sequence: TGTGCCAGCAGCTCCCGACAGGGTGGTGACTACGAGCAGTACTTC.

This chain connects TRBV7-2 to TRBJ2-5, with TRBD2 matching 15 bases. The CDR3 consists of 17 residues. The germline gives CDR1 SGHTA, CDR2 FQGNSA. V lost 4 bases and J lost 5; bases outside the gene matches: 8. DNA for the CDR3: TGTGCCAGCAGCTCACTCTGGACTAGCGGGGGGGTTGAGACCCAGTACTTC. Its protein is CASSSLWTSGGVETQYF.

The chain joins TRBV2 to TRBJ2-1; D perhaps matches TRBD2 (6 bases). The CDR3 length is 12 residues. V gave up 6 bases and J gave up 8 bases, with 11 bases separating them. The germline gives CDR1 SNHLY, CDR2 FYNNEI. The CDR3 DNA reads as TGTGCCAGCAGAGGGAGGCGGGATGAGCAGTTCTTC. Its translation is CASRGRRDEQFF.

This sequence joins TRBV28 and TRBJ2-1; 13 nucleotides match TRBD2. V was clipped by 5 bases and J by 12 bases; unmatched bases: 13. Germline assignment: CDR1 MDHEN and CDR2 SYDVKM. The CDR3 has 16 residues. CDR3 residues: CASSPTGLAGARRQFF. In nucleotides, the CDR3 is TGTGCCAGCAGTCCGACTGGACTAGCGGGGGCCAGGCGGCAGTTCTTC.

This clone was detected once. The chain has TRBV15 and TRBJ2-3, with TRBD1 identical over 7 bases. Trimming cost V 4 bases and J 5 bases; bases outside gene matches: 9. Germline CDR1 is LNHNV and CDR2 is YYDKDF (reference sequence). The CDR3 runs 15 residues. The DNA for the CDR3 is TGTGCCACCAGCACCAGACAGGGTGGTCGAGATACGCAGTATTTT. Its protein product is CATSTRQGGRDTQYF.

The count of this clone is one. V usage is TRBV7-2 and J usage is TRBJ2-7; 8 nucleotides agree with TRBD1. This CDR3 has 18 residues. V lost 5 bases and J lost 1; bases outside the gene matches: 16. The germline CDR1 and CDR2 sequences are SGHTA and FQGNSA. As DNA, the CDR3 is TGTGCCAGCAGCCCTCAGGGCAGGGGGCGTCTACGATCCTACGAGCAGTACTTC. It specifies CASSPQGRGRLRSYEQYF.

The chain recombines TRBV23-1 with TRBJ1-4; perhaps TRBD1 as D (5 bases). TRBV23-1 is filed as an ORF, its function uncertain. Trimming left V 3 bases short and J 5 bases short, with 16 bases between. This CDR3 region has 16 residues. Here the CDR3 DNA reads TGCGCCAGCAGTCAGGGGACTCAGGGTAAAAATGAAAAACTGTTTTTT. Translation: CASSQGTQGKNEKLFF.